This TCR beta chain was retrieved from a study of OX40 agonist ivuxolimab in advanced cancers. Study-wide context: Ivuxolimab was administered intravenously to patients at 0.01 to 10 mg/kg every 2 weeks. Aged about 23 to 90 with a mean of around 60 years, they were less than 90% male. Study results and limitations: At doses 0.1 to 3.0 mg/kg, CD4+ and CD8+ clones expanded. Expanded peripheral T cell antigen specificity was not determined.

Deletions cut 5 bases from V and 0 bases from J, with 4 bases between. Germline loops: CDR1 LNHDA, CDR2 SQIVND (reference sequence). The CDR3 sequence is 12 residues long. Regarding this clone: The target antigen is unknown.

Measured with immunoSEQ multiplex PCR; TCRdb has only the in-frame clones, and not every one. In the table there are about 19,000 clones, over 70% of which are singletons. The chain employs TRBV19 and TRBJ1-1, with D unclear. Here the sequenced sample was CD4+ or CD8+ T cells sorted from blood, taken in a trial of the OX40 agonist ivuxolimab. This clonotype was obtained from an adult with an advanced solid tumor such as melanoma, head and neck, liver or kidney cancer. CDR3 in amino acids: CASSVLNTEAFF. DNA for the CDR3: TGTGCCAGTAGTGTCCTGAACACTGAAGCTTTCTTT.